The 18 T cell receptor beta chains below come from one sample, sequenced in a study of OX40 agonist ivuxolimab in advanced cancers. Sequencing was performed with immunoSEQ multiplex PCR; in TCRdb, only in-frame clones are kept and a portion is missing. This table has some 95,000 clones, 87% appearing once. The sample here was CD4+ or CD8+ T cells sorted from blood, taken in a trial of the OX40 agonist ivuxolimab. Every receptor here comes from an adult with an advanced solid tumor such as melanoma, head and neck, liver or kidney cancer.

V is TRBV5-6 and J is TRBJ2-1, with a weak D call TRBD2 (5 bases). Per the germline V gene, CDR1 is SGHDT and CDR2 is YYEEEE. With 0 bases removed from V and 4 bases from J, the gap between germline ends came to 14 bases. The CDR3 contains 16 residues. The DNA of the CDR3 is TGTGCCAGCAGCTTGGTCCCCGGGAAAAGGTACAATGAGCAGTTCTTC. Its translation: CASSLVPGKRYNEQFF.

The chain recombines TRBV6-5 with TRBJ2-7; D might be TRBD2 (5 bases). Deletions cut 6 bases from V and 5 bases from J, with 11 bases between. The V gene's germline CDR1 is MNHEY and CDR2 SVGAGI. This CDR3 spans 12 amino acids. The CDR3 bases are TGTGCCAGCAGATCGGACGGGGACGAGCAGTACTTC. It encodes CASRSDGDEQYF.

This chain joins TRBV6-6 and TRBJ1-2, with TRBD1 as a possible D gene (5 bases). There are 13 residues in the CDR3. V was shortened by 3 bases and J by 4 bases, with 9 bases between the two germline ends. The germline V gene has CDR1 MNHNY and CDR2 SVGAGI (reference sequence). As DNA, the CDR3 is TGTGCCAGCAGTTATCCAGGGTTCTATGGCTACACCTTC. The encoded protein is CASSYPGFYGYTF.

The rearrangement joins TRBV7-3 to TRBJ2-3, with 12 bases matching TRBD2. CDR1 and CDR2 (germline): SGHTA, FQGTGA. CDR3 length: 15 amino acids. The V segment lost 5 bases and the J segment 4 bases; nucleotides outside the gene matches: 4. CDR3 coding DNA: TGTGCCAGCAGCCGGACTAGCGGGGAGGCAGATACGCAGTATTTT. Translated, it gives CASSRTSGEADTQYF.

The gene calls are TRBV5-4 and TRBJ2-3; 7 bases are a match to TRBD1. The V segment lost 0 bases and the J segment 0 bases; nucleotides outside the gene matches: 1. CDR1 SGHNT and CDR2 YYREEE come from the germline V gene (reference sequence). CDR3 length: 15 residues. The CDR3 region is CASSLGRGSTDTQYF. The CDR3 nucleotides are TGTGCCAGCAGCTTGGGCAGGGGGAGCACAGATACGCAGTATTTT.

This rearrangement joins TRBV19 to TRBJ2-4; D gene ambiguous. The CDR3 is 13 residues long. Germline V lookup: CDR1 LNHDA, CDR2 SQIVND (reference sequence). Trimming left V 8 bases short and J 0 bases short, with 8 bases between. In DNA form, the CDR3 reads TGTGCCAGTGAGCCGGGAGCCAAAAACATTCAGTACTTC. It specifies CASEPGAKNIQYF.

The rearrangement links TRBV5-1 to TRBJ2-2; perhaps TRBD2 as D (6 bases). V gave up 1 base and J gave up 5 bases, with 9 bases separating them. CDR3 length: 14 amino acids. Looked up from germline, CDR1 is SGHRS and CDR2 is YFSETQ. The CDR3 bases are TGCGCCAGCAGCTTGCGCGGGGTTACCGGGGAGCTGTTTTTT. It is translated as CASSLRGVTGELFF.

The V gene is TRBV5-4, the J gene TRBJ1-1; maybe TRBD1 (6 bases). Trimming shortened V by 3 bases and J by 1 base, and 10 bases separated the two germline ends. The CDR3 runs to 14 residues. CDR1 and CDR2 from the germline V gene are SGHNT and YYREEE (reference sequence). CDR3 nucleotide sequence: TGTGCCAGCAGCTGGGGGCAGAAGAACACTGAAGCTTTCTTT. Residues: CASSWGQKNTEAFF.

The sample holds one count of this clone. The V and J genes are TRBV6-1 and TRBJ2-5; maybe TRBD2 (6 bases). Trimming left V 3 bases short and J 1 base short, with 12 bases between. This CDR3 has 15 amino acids. Germline assignment: CDR1 MNHNS and CDR2 SASEGT. CDR3 residues: CASSEMPGGQETQYF. As DNA, the CDR3 is TGTGCCAGCAGTGAGATGCCCGGGGGCCAAGAGACCCAGTACTTC.

The chain links TRBV7-9 to TRBJ1-5, with D perhaps matching TRBD1 (6 bases). The V gene lost 3 bases and the J gene lost 6 bases, with 12 bases spanning the gap. The CDR3 is 14 amino acids. The germline CDR1 and CDR2 sequences are SEHNR and FQNEAQ (reference sequence). For the CDR3, the DNA is TGTGCCAGCAGCTTTCCAGGGGTAGGTCAGCCCCAGCATTTT. Encoded protein: CASSFPGVGQPQHF.

V and J are TRBV5-6 and TRBJ2-1, with a possible D match to TRBD1 (5 bases). V was pared by 6 bases and J by 4 bases, with 20 bases between. This CDR3 comprises 16 residues. Germline-derived CDR1 and CDR2 are SGHDT and YYEEEE. CDR3 in amino acids: CASTPGGANIYNEQFF. DNA for the CDR3: TGTGCCAGCACCCCGGGTGGGGCGAATATTTACAATGAGCAGTTCTTC.

The chain couples TRBV5-4 to TRBJ1-3; no reliable D call. Germline loops: CDR1 SGHNT, CDR2 YYREEE (reference sequence). V lost 4 bases to trimming and J lost 4 bases, with 12 bases between them. The CDR3 runs 14 residues. DNA of the CDR3: TGTGCCAGCAGCCCGGGGATCTCCGGAAACACCATATATTTT. It encodes CASSPGISGNTIYF. Full variable domain (remainder filled in from reference TRBV5-4 and TRBJ1-3): ETGVTQSPTHLIKTRGQQVTLRCSSQSGHNTVSWYQQALGQGPQFIFQYYREEENGRGNFPPRFSGLQFPNYSSELNVNALELDDSALYLCASSPGISGNTIYFGEGSWLTVV.

The J gene is TRBJ2-1, the V gene TRBV6-5, with TRBD1 as a possible D gene (6 bases). Trimming took off 5 bases at V and 0 bases at J, with 8 bases between the two ends. Per the germline V gene, CDR1 is MNHEY and CDR2 is SVGAGI. The CDR3 contains 14 residues. DNA of the CDR3: TGTGCCAGCAGTCTGGACAGCTCCTACAATGAGCAGTTCTTC. As protein: CASSLDSSYNEQFF.

This clone was seen once. This sequence joins TRBV19 and TRBJ2-5; possible D gene TRBD2, 5 bases. V was trimmed by 6 bases and J by 4 bases, leaving 15 bases between them. Germline V gene data show CDR1 as LNHDA and CDR2 as SQIVND (reference sequence). The CDR3 has 14 residues. CDR3 sequence: CASRDGSSLETQYF. The CDR3 region has the DNA TGTGCCAGTAGGGATGGGTCTAGCCTAGAGACCCAGTACTTC.

This clone was detected only a few times. V and J are TRBV4-1 and TRBJ2-7; D might be TRBD2 (6 bases). Germline values: CDR1 MGHRA, CDR2 YSYEKL. V lost 3 bases to trimming and J lost 1 base, with 16 bases between them. This CDR3 has 16 residues. In DNA, the CDR3 is TGCGCCAGCAGCCAGGGGACCGGGGGACGTTCCTACGAGCAGTACTTC. It yields the protein CASSQGTGGRSYEQYF.

With regard to this clone: This is likely a read error, given that the CDR3 carries no conserved phenylalanine or tryptophan at its end. The chain is built from TRBV2 and TRBJ1-5; no clear D gene. The CDR3 covers 15 residues. Germline loops: CDR1 SNHLY, CDR2 FYNNEI. Trimming left V 5 bases short and J 0 bases short, with 11 bases between. The CDR3 loop reads CASSTWRYSNQPQHL. CDR3 coding DNA: TGTGCCAGCAGTACCTGGAGGTATAGCAATCAGCCCCAGCATCTT.

The genes are TRBV6-5 and TRBJ2-1; TRBD2 agrees at 7 bases. Trimming cost V 4 bases and J 10 bases; bases outside gene matches: 16. Germline values: CDR1 MNHEY, CDR2 SVGAGI. This CDR3 is 16 amino acids long. The CDR3 nucleotides are TGTGCCAGCAGTTCCCTGTTGAGTAGTGGGGGGGACGAGCAGTTCTTC. Protein: CASSSLLSSGGDEQFF.

Concerning this clone itself: Relative to the germline gene, one junction end is altered; a read error may explain this. V gene TRBV18 combines with J gene TRBJ2-5; 14 positions agree with TRBD2. Germline lookup yields CDR1 KGHSH and CDR2 LQKENI. CDR3 length: 16 amino acids. The CDR3 spells CASSRGTSGGREAQYF. CDR3 bases: TGTGCCAGCTCGCGAGGGACTAGCGGGGGAAGAGAGGCCCAGTACTTC.